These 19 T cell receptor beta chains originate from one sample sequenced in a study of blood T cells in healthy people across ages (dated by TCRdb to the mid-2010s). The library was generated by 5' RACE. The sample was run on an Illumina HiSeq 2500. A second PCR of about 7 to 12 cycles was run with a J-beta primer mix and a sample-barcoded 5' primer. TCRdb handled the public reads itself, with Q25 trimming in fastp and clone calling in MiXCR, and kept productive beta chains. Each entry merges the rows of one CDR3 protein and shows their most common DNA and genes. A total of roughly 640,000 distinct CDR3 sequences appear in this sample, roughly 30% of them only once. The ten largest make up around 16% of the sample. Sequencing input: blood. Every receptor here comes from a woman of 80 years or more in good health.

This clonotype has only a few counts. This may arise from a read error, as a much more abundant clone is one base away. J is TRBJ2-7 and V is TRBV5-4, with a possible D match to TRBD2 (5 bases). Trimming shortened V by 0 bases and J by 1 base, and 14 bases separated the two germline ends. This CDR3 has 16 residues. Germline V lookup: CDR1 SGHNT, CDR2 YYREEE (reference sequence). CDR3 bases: TGTGCCAGCAGCTTGGAATCCCGGGGTAGGTCCTACGAGCAGTACTTC. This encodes CASSLESRGRSYEQYF.

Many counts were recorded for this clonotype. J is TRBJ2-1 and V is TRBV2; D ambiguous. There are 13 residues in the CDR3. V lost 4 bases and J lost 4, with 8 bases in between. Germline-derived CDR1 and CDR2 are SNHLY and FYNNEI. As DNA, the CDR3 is TGTGCCAGCAGTGGAAACTTGTACAATGAGCAGTTCTTC. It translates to CASSGNLYNEQFF. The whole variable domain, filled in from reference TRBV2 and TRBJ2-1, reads EPEVTQTPSHQVTQMGQEVILRCVPISNHLYFYWYRQILGQKVEFLVSFYNNEISEKSEIFDDQFSVERPDGSNFTLKIRSTKLEDSAMYFCASSGNLYNEQFFGPGTRLTVL.

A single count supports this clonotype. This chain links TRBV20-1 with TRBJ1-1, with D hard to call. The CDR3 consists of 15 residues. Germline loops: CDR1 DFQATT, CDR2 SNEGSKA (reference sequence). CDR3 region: CTVVGRGGLNTEAFF. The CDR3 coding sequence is TGCACCGTCGTCGGCCGTGGAGGCCTGAACACTGAAGCTTTCTTT.

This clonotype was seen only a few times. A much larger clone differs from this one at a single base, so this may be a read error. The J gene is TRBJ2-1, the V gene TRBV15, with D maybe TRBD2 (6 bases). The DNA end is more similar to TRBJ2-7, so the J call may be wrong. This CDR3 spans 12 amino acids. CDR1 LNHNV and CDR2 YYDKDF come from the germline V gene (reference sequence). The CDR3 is CATSRGYNEQYF. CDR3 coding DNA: TGTGCCACCAGCCGGGGGTACAATGAGCAGTACTTC.

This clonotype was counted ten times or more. CDR3 residues: CAIRDRYNEQFF. The CDR3 region has the DNA TGTGCCATCAGAGACAGATACAATGAGCAGTTCTTC. The V and J genes are TRBV10-3 and TRBJ2-1; D is possibly TRBD1 (5 bases). V was cut by 6 bases and J by 4 bases, with 7 bases left in between. The CDR3 consists of 12 residues. The V gene's germline CDR1 is ENHRY and CDR2 SYGVKD.

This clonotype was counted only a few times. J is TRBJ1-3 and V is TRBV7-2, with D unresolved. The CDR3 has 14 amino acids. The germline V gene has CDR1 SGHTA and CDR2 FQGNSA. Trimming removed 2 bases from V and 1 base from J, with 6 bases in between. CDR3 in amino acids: CASSLWGSGNTIYF. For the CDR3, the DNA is TGTGCCAGCAGCTTATGGGGTTCTGGAAACACCATATATTTT.

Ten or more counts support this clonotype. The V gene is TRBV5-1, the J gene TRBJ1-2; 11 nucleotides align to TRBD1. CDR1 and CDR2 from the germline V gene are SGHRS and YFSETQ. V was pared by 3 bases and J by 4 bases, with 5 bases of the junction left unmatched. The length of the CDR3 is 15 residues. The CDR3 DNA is TGCGCCAGCAGCTCCGGACAGGGGGCTAGCTATGGCTACACCTTC. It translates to CASSSGQGASYGYTF.

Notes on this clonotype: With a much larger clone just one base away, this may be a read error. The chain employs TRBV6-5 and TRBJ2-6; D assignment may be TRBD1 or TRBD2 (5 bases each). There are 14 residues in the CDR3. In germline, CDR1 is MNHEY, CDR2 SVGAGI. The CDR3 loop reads CASSSGFGANVRTF. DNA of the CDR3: TGTGCCAGCAGTTCCGGGTTCGGGGCCAACGTCCGGACTTTC.

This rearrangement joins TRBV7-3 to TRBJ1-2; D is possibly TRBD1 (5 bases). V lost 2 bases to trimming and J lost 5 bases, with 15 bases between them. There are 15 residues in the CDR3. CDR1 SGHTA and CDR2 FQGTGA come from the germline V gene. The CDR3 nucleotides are TGTGCCAGCAGCTTAGGACAAGGGGTCTTGTATGGCTACACCTTC. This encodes CASSLGQGVLYGYTF.

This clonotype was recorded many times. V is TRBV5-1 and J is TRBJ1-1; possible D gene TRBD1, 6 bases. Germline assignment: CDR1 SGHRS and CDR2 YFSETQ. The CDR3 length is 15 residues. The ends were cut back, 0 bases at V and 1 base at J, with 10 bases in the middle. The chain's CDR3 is CASSLEGQKNTEAFF. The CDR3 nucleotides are TGCGCCAGCAGCTTGGAAGGACAGAAGAACACTGAAGCTTTCTTT.

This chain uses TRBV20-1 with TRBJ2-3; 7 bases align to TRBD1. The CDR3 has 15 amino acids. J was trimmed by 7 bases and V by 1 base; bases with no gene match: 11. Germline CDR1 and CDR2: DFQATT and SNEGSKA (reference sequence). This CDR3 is CSARGPDRARNTQYF. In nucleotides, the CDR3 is TGCAGTGCTAGAGGCCCCGACAGGGCGAGAAATACGCAGTATTTT.

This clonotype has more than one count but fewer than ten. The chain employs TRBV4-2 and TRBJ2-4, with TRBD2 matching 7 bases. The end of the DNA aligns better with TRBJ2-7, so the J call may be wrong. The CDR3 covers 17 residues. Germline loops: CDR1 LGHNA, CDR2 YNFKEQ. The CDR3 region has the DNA TGTGCCAGCAGCGATCCAGCCCTCGGGGAGGGCCCCTACGAGCAGTACTTC. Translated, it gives CASSDPALGEGPYEQYF.

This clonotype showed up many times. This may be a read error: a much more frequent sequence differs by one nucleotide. The CDR3 DNA follows: TGTGCCAGCAGAAGGCAGGGGGCGGGGGATGGCTACACCTTC. Encoded protein: CASRRQGAGDGYTF. The chain links TRBV6-2 or TRBV6-3 to TRBJ1-2; TRBD1 matches 8 bases. The ends lost 6 bases at V and 6 bases at J; junction bases unmatched: 9. Germline CDR1 reads MNHEY; CDR2 reads SVGEGT. The CDR3 contains 14 residues.

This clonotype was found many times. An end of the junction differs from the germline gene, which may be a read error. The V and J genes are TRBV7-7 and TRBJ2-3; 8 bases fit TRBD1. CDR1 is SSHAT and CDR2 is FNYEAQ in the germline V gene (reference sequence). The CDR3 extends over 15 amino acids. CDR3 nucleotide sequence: TGTGCTAGCAGCTTAGGTGACAGGGGCGGCGATACGCAGTATTTT. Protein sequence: CASSLGDRGGDTQYF.

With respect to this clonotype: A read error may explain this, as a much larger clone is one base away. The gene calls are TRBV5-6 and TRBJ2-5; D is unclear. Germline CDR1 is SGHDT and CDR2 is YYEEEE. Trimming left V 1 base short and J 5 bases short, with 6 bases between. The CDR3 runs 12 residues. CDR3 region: CASSLNTETQYF. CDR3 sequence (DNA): TGTGCCAGCAGCTTGAATACGGAGACCCAGTACTTC.

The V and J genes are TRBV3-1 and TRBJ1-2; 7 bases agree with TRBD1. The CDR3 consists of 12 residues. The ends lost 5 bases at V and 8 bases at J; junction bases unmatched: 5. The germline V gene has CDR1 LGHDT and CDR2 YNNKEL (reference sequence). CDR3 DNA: TGTGCCAGCAGCATGACAGGGTGGGGCTACACCTTC. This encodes CASSMTGWGYTF.

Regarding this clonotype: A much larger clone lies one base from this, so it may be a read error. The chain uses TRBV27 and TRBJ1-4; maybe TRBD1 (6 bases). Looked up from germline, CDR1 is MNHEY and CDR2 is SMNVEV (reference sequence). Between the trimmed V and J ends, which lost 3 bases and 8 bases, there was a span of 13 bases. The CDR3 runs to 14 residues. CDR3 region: CASSLGRGWEKLFF. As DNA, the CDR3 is TGTGCCAGCAGTTTGGGCAGGGGATGGGAAAAACTGTTTTTT.

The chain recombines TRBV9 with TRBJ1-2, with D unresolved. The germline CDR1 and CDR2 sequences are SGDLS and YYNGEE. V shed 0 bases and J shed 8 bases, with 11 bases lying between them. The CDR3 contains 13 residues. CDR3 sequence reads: CASSVDPVGGYTF. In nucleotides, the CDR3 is TGTGCCAGCAGCGTAGATCCCGTGGGCGGCTACACCTTC.

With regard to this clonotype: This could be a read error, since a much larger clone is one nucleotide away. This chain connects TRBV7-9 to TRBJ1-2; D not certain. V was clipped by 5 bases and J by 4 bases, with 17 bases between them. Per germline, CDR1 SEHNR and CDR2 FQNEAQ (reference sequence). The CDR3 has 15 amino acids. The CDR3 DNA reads TGTGCCAGCAGCCCCACGGTGCAGAGCCTCTATGGCTACACCTTC. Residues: CASSPTVQSLYGYTF. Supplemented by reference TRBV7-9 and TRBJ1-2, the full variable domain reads DTGVSQNPRHKITKRGQNVTFRCDPISEHNRLYWYRQTLGQGPEFLTYFQNEAQLEKSRLLSDRFSAERPKGSFSTLEIQRTEQGDSAMYLCASSPTVQSLYGYTFGSGTRLTVV.